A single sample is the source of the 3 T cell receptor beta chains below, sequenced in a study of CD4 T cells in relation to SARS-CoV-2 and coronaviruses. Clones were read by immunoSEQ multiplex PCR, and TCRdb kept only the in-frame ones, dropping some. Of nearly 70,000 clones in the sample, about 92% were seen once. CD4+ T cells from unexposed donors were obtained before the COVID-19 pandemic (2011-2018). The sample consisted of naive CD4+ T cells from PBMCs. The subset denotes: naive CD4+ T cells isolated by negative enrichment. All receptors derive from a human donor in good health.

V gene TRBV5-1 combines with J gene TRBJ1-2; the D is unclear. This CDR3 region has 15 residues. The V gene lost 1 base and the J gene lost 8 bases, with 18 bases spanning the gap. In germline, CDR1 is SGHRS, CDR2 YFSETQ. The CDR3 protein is CASSLSVISAPGYTF. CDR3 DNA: TGCGCCAGCAGCTTGTCGGTCATTTCGGCGCCAGGCTACACCTTC.

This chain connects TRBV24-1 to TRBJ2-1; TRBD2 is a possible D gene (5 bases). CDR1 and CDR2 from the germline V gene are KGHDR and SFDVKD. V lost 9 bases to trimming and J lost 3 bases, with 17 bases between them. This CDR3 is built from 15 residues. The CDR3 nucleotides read TGTGCCACCTCTGCTGCGGCAGCGGACTACAATGAGCAGTTCTTC. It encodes CATSAAAADYNEQFF.

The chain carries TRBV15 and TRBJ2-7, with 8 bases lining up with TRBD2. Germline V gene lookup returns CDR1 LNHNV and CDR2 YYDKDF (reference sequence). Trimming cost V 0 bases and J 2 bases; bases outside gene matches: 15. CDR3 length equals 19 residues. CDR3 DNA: TGTGCCACCAGCAGAGATCTCGCTAGCGGGCGTACCATAACCTACGAGCAGTACTTC. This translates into CATSRDLASGRTITYEQYF.